Included here is one TCR beta chain sequence, with context. These data originate in a study of blood T cell repertoires in COVID-19. TCRdb's copy holds only in-frame clones and misses some; the assay was immunoSEQ multiplex PCR. The sample includes fewer than 400,000 clones, roughly 89% seen only once; the top ten take roughly a tenth. The trim removed 10 bases at V and 7 bases at J, leaving 13 bases unmatched. This CDR3 contains 14 residues. Germline CDR1 and CDR2: MNHEY and SVGAGI. The rearrangement uses TRBV6-5 and TRBJ1-5; 7 bases map to TRBD1. The sample consisted of PBMCs or T cells enriched from blood (not recorded which). The origin of this receptor is a woman between 45 and 65 years old who had recovered from COVID-19. The CDR3 spells CATEGKGARQPQHF. CDR3 in DNA: TGTGCCACAGAAGGGAAGGGGGCGAGACAGCCCCAGCATTTT.